What follows are 13 T cell receptor beta chains derived from one specimen sequenced in a study of a mutant IDH1 vaccine in newly diagnosed glioma. As for time point: baseline, week 1 (first vaccination visit). Treatment reported: pre-vaccination baseline after standard-of-care therapy. Method: immunoSEQ multiplex PCR; TCRdb's copy keeps in-frame clones and lacks some. The repertoire holds roughly 19,000 clones, with around 85% as singletons. This specimen consisted of PBMCs, obtained from a glioma patient treated with radiotherapy, temozolomide or both. These receptors all come from a man aged 40-49 years with glioma.

The chain has TRBV7-2 and TRBJ2-7; D not resolved. Germline V gene data show CDR1 as SGHTA and CDR2 as FQGNSA. The CDR3 consists of 14 residues. V was clipped by 5 bases and J by 0 bases, with 11 bases between them. CDR3: CASSSRAGSYEQYF. In DNA, the CDR3 is TGTGCCAGCAGCAGCCGGGCTGGCTCCTACGAGCAGTACTTC.

This CDR3 is CAWSRLAASGSAGYTF. CDR3 DNA sequence: TGTGCCTGGAGTAGATTAGCCGCCTCAGGATCCGCTGGCTACACCTTC. The rearrangement joins TRBV30 to TRBJ1-2, with unresolved D. The CDR3 is 16 residues long. CDR1 is GTSNPN, CDR2 SVGIG, per germline (reference sequence). V lost 2 bases and J 7 bases, leaving 23 bases between the germline ends.

The rearrangement uses TRBV4-2 and TRBJ1-1; D may be TRBD1 (6 bases). In germline, CDR1 is LGHNA, CDR2 YNFKEQ. The CDR3 contains 12 residues. The germline V and J ends were trimmed by 0 bases and 10 bases, with 9 bases remaining between them. The CDR3 here is CASSQDRGGAFF. The CDR3 DNA reads as TGTGCCAGCAGCCAAGATAGGGGGGGAGCTTTCTTT.

The chain links TRBV5-1 to TRBJ1-1; D not resolved. The V end was cut by 0 bases, the J end by 4 bases, with 13 bases between. This CDR3 comprises 15 residues. CDR1 is SGHRS and CDR2 is YFSETQ in the germline V gene. This CDR3 is CASSLETGPGTEAFF. The CDR3 coding sequence is TGCGCCAGCAGCTTGGAAACGGGCCCTGGCACTGAAGCTTTCTTT.

The chain uses TRBV7-2 and TRBJ1-1; D gene ambiguous. CDR3 length: 14 residues. Trimming cost V 0 bases and J 0 bases, with 5 bases left between them. Germline V CDR1 and CDR2: SGHTA, FQGNSA. The CDR3 sequence is CASSLATVNTEAFF. CDR3 DNA: TGTGCCAGCAGCTTAGCGACCGTGAACACTGAAGCTTTCTTT.

The chain joins TRBV28 to TRBJ2-7, with 7 bases matching TRBD2. V lost 6 bases and J lost 2; bases outside the gene matches: 7. Germline lookup yields CDR1 MDHEN and CDR2 SYDVKM. CDR3 length: 14 residues. This CDR3 reads CASSFLAEAYEQYF. CDR3 bases: TGTGCCAGCAGCTTTCTAGCGGAAGCCTACGAGCAGTACTTC.

The chain uses TRBV11-2 and TRBJ1-3; D remains unclear. From germline, CDR1 is SGHAT and CDR2 FQNNGV. Trimming took off 6 bases at V and 3 bases at J, with 6 bases between the two ends. The CDR3 consists of 12 residues. The CDR3 spells CASSNNGNTIYF. CDR3 DNA: TGTGCCAGCAGTAACAATGGAAACACCATATATTTT.

The genes are TRBV10-1 and TRBJ1-3; D perhaps matches TRBD1 (6 bases). The CDR3 has 16 amino acids. V dropped 4 bases and J dropped 0 bases, with 13 bases sitting between them. In germline, CDR1 is WNHNN, CDR2 SYGVQD (reference sequence). CDR3 in amino acids: CASSVGTLRSGNTIYF. The CDR3 coding sequence is TGCGCCAGCAGTGTCGGGACACTCCGCTCTGGAAACACCATATATTTT.

J is TRBJ1-5 and V is TRBV6-1; 11 nucleotides match TRBD1. There are 15 residues in the CDR3. V was pared by 1 base and J by 6 bases, with 2 bases of the junction left unmatched. The V gene's germline CDR1 is MNHNS and CDR2 SASEGT. CDR3 sequence reads: CASSEGTGGLQPQHF. The CDR3, as DNA: TGTGCCAGCAGTGAAGGGACAGGGGGCCTTCAGCCCCAGCATTTT.

This chain links TRBV19 with TRBJ1-2, with a weak D call TRBD1 (5 bases). Germline V CDR1 and CDR2: LNHDA, SQIVND (reference sequence). The ends were cut back, 3 bases at V and 5 bases at J, with 19 bases in the middle. This CDR3 spans 16 amino acids. The CDR3 reads CASSIERDPSRYGYTF. The CDR3 DNA is TGTGCCAGTAGTATCGAGAGGGACCCGTCCAGGTATGGCTACACCTTC.

The chain has TRBV21-1 and TRBJ2-6; the table gives TRBD1 as D, unverified against the DNA. TRBV21-1 is a recognized pseudogene. CDR3 length: 20 residues. CDR3 in amino acids: CASSKEKGYHLRSGANVLTF. In nucleotides, the CDR3 is TGTGCCAGCAGCAAAGAGAAGGGGTATCACCTTAGGTCTGGGGCCAACGTCCTGACTTTC.

V and J are TRBV29-1 and TRBJ1-1, with 7 bases matching TRBD1. The CDR3 sequence is 13 residues long. With V trimmed by 7 bases and J by 4 bases, 9 bases remained unmatched. Germline V lookup: CDR1 SQVTM, CDR2 ANQGSEA. The CDR3 here is CSGRQGGSTEAFF. CDR3 nucleotide sequence: TGCAGCGGGCGACAGGGTGGGAGCACTGAAGCTTTCTTT.

The J gene is TRBJ2-6, the V gene TRBV7-8, with D possibly called TRBD1 or TRBD2 (6 bases each). Trimming removed 5 bases from V and 4 bases from J, with 18 bases in between. The germline V gene has CDR1 SGHVS and CDR2 FQNEAQ. The CDR3 contains 17 residues. The CDR3: CASSPRPRGAGANVLTF. In nucleotides, the CDR3 is TGTGCCAGCAGCCCCCGCCCGAGGGGGGCCGGGGCCAACGTCCTGACTTTC.